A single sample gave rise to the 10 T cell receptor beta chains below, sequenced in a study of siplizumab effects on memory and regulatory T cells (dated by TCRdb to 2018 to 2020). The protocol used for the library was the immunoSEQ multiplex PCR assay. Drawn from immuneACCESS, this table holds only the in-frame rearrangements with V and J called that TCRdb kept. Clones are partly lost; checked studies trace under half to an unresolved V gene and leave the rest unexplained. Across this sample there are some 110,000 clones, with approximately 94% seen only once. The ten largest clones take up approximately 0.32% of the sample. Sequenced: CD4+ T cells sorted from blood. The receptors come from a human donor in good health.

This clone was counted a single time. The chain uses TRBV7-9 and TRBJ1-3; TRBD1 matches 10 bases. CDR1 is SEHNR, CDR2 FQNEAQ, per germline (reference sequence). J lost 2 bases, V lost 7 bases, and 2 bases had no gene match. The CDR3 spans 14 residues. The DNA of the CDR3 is TGTGCCAGCAAAGGGACAGGGGCTGGAAACACCATATATTTT. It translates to CASKGTGAGNTIYF.

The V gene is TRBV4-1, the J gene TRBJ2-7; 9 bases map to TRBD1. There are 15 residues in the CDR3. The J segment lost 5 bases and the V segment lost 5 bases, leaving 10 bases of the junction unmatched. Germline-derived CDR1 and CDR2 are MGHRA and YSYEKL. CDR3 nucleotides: TGCGCCAGCAGCACTCCGGGACAGGGTTGGAACGAGCAGTACTTC. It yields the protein CASSTPGQGWNEQYF.

CDR3 protein: CASSVGLAGGIGELFF. The CDR3 coding sequence is TGCGCCAGCAGCGTCGGACTAGCGGGGGGTATCGGGGAGCTGTTTTTT. The rearrangement links TRBV5-1 to TRBJ2-2, with 14 bases lining up with TRBD2. Trimming at V came to 4 bases and at J to 7 bases, leaving 6 bases not matched to a gene. CDR3 length equals 16 residues. CDR1 is SGHRS, CDR2 YFSETQ, per germline.

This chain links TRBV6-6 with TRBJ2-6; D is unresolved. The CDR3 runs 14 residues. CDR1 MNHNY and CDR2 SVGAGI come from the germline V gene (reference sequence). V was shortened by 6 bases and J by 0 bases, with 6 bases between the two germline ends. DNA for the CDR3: TGTGCCAGCAGACCCACCTCTGGGGCCAACGTCCTGACTTTC. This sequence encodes CASRPTSGANVLTF.

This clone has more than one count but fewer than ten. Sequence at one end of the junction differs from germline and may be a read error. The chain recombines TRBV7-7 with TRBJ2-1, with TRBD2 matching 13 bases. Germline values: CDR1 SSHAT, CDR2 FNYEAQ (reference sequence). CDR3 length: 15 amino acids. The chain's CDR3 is CASSFGTSGANEQFF. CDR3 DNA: TGTGCTAGCAGCTTTGGGACTAGCGGGGCTAATGAGCAGTTCTTC.

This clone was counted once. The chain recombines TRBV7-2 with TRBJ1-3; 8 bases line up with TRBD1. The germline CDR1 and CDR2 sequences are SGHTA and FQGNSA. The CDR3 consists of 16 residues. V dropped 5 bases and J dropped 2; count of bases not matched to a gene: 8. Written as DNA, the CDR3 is TGTGCCAGCAGCCTCCGGACAGGGATGACTGGAAACACCATATATTTT. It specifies CASSLRTGMTGNTIYF.

Here the CDR3 reads CAIRTGQGNTGELFF. The DNA for the CDR3 is TGTGCCATCAGGACCGGACAGGGGAACACCGGGGAGCTGTTTTTT. This chain connects TRBV10-3 to TRBJ2-2, with 8 bases identical to TRBD1. The CDR3 contains 15 residues. CDR1 ENHRY and CDR2 SYGVKD come from the germline V gene. Losses at the gene ends were 6 bases for V and 1 base for J; bases not matched to a gene: 4.

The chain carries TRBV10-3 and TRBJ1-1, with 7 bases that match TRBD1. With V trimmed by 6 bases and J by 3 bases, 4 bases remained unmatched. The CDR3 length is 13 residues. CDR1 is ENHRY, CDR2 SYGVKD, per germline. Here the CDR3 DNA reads TGTGCCATCAGCAGCAGGGGGGACACTGAAGCTTTCTTT. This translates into CAISSRGDTEAFF.

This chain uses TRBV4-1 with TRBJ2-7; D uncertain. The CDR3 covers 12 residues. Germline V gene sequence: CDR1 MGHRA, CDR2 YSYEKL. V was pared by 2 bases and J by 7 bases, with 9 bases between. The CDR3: CASSQPIGEQYF. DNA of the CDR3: TGCGCCAGCAGCCAACCTATCGGGGAGCAGTACTTC.

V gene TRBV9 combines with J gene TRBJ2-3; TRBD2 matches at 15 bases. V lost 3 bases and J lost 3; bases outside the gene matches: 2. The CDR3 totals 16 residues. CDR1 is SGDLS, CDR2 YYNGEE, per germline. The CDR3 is CASSAGTSGRTDTQYF. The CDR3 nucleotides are TGTGCCAGCAGCGCTGGGACTAGCGGGAGGACAGATACGCAGTATTTT.